Listed below are T cell receptor beta chains from one sample, sequenced in a study of post-analysis software for immune sequencing data. TCRdb used MiXCR to reprocess the PCR reads, holding one entry per CDR3 protein. The table includes hundreds of thousands of distinct CDR3 sequences, less than 35% detected once. Specimen: blood. These receptors were obtained from a girl aged 5-17 years with multiple sclerosis. Both conserved end residues are part of each CDR3. D genes are given only for firm matches.

d_call	j_call	v_call	cdr3_aa
TRBD1	TRBJ1-2	TRBV5-6	CASSHPRTGLNYGYTF
NA	TRBJ2-3	TRBV7-2	CASSRGPLDTQYF
NA	NA	TRBV3-1	CASSHSPDPVYEQYF
TRBD1	TRBJ2-2	TRBV12-3/TRBV12-4	CASTPGTGGNTGELFF
NA	TRBJ1-5	TRBV20-1	CSARVANQPQHF
NA	TRBJ2-1	TRBV5-1	CASSLGQNYNEQFF
NA	TRBJ1-4	TRBV4-1	CASSQDPSAEKLFF
NA	TRBJ2-1	TRBV5-4	CASSTQQGAECNEQFF
TRBD2	TRBJ2-5	TRBV12-3/TRBV12-4	CASRLAGGPRETQYF
TRBD1	TRBJ1-2	TRBV7-9	CASSATGVNYGYTF
NA	TRBJ2-3	TRBV24-1	CATSDWSAGEADTQYF
NA	TRBJ2-3	TRBV5-1	CASSLGRSDTQYF
TRBD1	TRBJ2-4	TRBV7-9	CASSPGTVKNIQYF
NA	TRBJ1-2	TRBV7-9	CASSFLNRGLYTF
NA	TRBJ2-1	TRBV7-6	CASSLAQGIPYNEQFF
NA	TRBJ2-3	TRBV6-1	CASSEWATSSTDTQYF
NA	TRBJ1-2	TRBV3-1	CASSQGLGGYTF
TRBD2	TRBJ2-7	TRBV10-3	CAASRGSGDYEQYF
NA	TRBJ2-6	TRBV29-1	CSVEWRAGSSGANVLTF
NA	TRBJ2-2	TRBV5-1	CASSGQGMNTGELFF
NA	TRBJ2-2	TRBV12-3/TRBV12-4	CASSLRNRNTGELFF
NA	TRBJ1-5	TRBV12-3/TRBV12-4	CASSNGHPNQPQHF
NA	TRBJ1-2	TRBV20-1	CSARDGEILGYTF
TRBD1	TRBJ2-1	TRBV5-1	CASSGGQGSYNEQFF
NA	TRBJ1-1	TRBV3-1	CASRGSAEAFF
NA	TRBJ2-5	TRBV29-1	CGVADSLEQYF
NA	TRBJ2-7	TRBV15	CATSRDLSMRYEQYF
NA	TRBJ1-2	TRBV2	CASLMSSYTF
TRBD1	TRBJ2-3	TRBV12-3/TRBV12-4	CASSLTGETDTQYF
NA	TRBJ1-1	TRBV5-8	CASSLEVGAGNTEAFF
NA	TRBJ1-5	TRBV24-1	CATPPSANQPQHF
NA	TRBJ1-5	TRBV18	CASSPRTVYSNQPQHF
NA	TRBJ2-7	TRBV12-3/TRBV12-4	CASRYRQGYYEQYF
TRBD2	TRBJ2-7	TRBV7-2	CASSLPRSGGEIYEQYF
NA	TRBJ2-4	TRBV6-1	CASSPDIFTVRAKNIQYF
TRBD1	TRBJ1-1	TRBV7-2	CASRRGDRVTEAFF
TRBD1	TRBJ1-6	TRBV28	CASSLPTGWNSPLHF
NA	TRBJ2-5	TRBV7-2	CASSWTAPGGQETQYF